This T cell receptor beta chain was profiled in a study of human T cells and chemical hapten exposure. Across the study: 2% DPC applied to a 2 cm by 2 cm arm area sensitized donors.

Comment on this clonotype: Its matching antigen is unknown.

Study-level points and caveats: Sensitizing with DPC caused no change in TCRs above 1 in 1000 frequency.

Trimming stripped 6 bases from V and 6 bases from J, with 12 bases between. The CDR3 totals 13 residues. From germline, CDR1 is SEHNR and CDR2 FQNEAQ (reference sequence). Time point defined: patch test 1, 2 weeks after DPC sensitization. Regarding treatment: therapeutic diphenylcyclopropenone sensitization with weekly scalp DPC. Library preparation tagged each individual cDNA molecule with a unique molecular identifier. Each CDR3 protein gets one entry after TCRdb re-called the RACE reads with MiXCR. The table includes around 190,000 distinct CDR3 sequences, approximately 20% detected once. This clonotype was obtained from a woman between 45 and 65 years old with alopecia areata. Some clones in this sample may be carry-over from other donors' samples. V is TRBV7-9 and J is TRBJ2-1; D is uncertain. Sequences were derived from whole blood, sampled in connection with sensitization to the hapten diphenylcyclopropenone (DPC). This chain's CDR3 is CASRGAVSNEQFF. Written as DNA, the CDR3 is TGTGCCAGCAGAGGAGCCGTTTCCAATGAGCAGTTCTTC.